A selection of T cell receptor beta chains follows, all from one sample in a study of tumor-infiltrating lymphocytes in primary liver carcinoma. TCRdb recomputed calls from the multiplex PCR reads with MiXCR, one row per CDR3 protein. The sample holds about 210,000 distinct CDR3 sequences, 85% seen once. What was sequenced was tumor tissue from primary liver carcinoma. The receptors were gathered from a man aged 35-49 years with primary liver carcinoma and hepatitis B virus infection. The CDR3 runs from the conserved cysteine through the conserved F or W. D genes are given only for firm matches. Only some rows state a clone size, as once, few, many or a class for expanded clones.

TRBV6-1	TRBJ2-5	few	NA	CASSETLGGGGETQYF	TGTGCCAGCAGTGAAACCCTAGGAGGAGGAGGGGAGACCCAGTACTTC
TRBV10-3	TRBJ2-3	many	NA	CAISDREGITDTQYF	TGTGCCATCAGTGACAGGGAAGGGATCACAGATACGCAGTATTTT
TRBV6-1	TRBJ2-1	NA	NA	CASSEELTGLYEQYF	TGTGCCAGCAGTGAAGAATTAACAGGCTTATATGAGCAATACTTC
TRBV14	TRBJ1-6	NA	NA	CASSQLGRTAQPFHF	TGTGCCAGCAGCCAACTAGGACGGACCGCCCAACCCTTCCACTTT
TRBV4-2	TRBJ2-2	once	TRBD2	CDSTQDLSGELFF	TGTGACAGCACCCAAGATTTGAGCGGGGAACTGTTTTTT
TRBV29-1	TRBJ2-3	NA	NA	CSVEGVVGDTQYF	TGCAGCGTTGAGGGGGTTGTTGGAGATACGCAGTATTTT
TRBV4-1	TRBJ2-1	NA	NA	CASSRGVADYNEQFF	TGCGCCAGCAGCCGGGGAGTAGCGGACTACAATGAGCAGTTCTTC
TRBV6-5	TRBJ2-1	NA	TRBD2	CASILTSGTVKFF	TGTGCCAGCATCCTCACTAGCGGGACTGTCAAGTTCTTC
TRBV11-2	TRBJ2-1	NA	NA	CVSSPLRRSSYYEQFF	TGTGTCAGCAGCCCGCTTCGGCGGAGTTCCTACTATGAGCAGTTCTTC
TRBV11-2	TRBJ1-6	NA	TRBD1	CARSFADGTANSPLHF	TGTGCCAGGAGCTTCGCCGACGGGACAGCAAATTCACCCCTCCACTTT
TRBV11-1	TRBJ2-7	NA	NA	CTSSSSRGGEQCF	TGTACCAGCAGCTCCTCACGGGGTGGCGAGCAGTGCTTC
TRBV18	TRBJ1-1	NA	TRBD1	CASSPNRGGTEAYF	TGTGCCAGCTCACCCAACAGGGGTGGCACTGAAGCTTACTTT
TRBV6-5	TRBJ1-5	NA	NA	CASSSRRISNHPQHF	TGTGCCAGCAGTTCCCGGAGGATTAGCAATCATCCCCAGCATTTT